These T cell receptor beta chains were read from a single sample in a study of CD8 T cells in Susac syndrome. One entry per CDR3 protein results from TCRdb running MiXCR on the immunoSEQ multiplex PCR reads. The repertoire includes roughly 330,000 distinct CDR3 sequences, around 92% of them detected once, and around 0.07% sits in the top ten. Sequencing was carried out using CD4+ T cells from PBMCs. These receptors were collected from a human donor with multiple sclerosis. Both conserved end residues are part of each CDR3. Each record gives: V gene, CDR3 length, CDR3 protein.

TRBV29-1	12	CSVGQSNEKLFF
TRBV7-3	16	CASSLGGTAERGTQYF
TRBV6-2/TRBV6-3	13	CASSSRSSYEQYF
TRBV12-3/TRBV12-4	14	CASTNHRGTYGYTF
TRBV20-1	12	CSACRGVTEAFF
TRBV18	14	CASSPADSNYGYTF
TRBV28	19	CASSSVRTGGGGAKNIQYF
TRBV7-9	13	CASSLEGGQPQHF
TRBV6-6	15	CASSYFEADNSPLHF
TRBV12-3/TRBV12-4	15	CASSFGQGAYNEQFF
TRBV5-1	18	CASSPYAVGGLVNYGYTF
TRBV3-1	15	CASSSRDIPKNIQYF
TRBV19	14	CASSIGDRGTEAFF
TRBV7-9	15	CASSWGGIQGTKLFF
TRBV30	15	CAWSVRGTSAYEQYF
TRBV20-1	15	CSALRAGELYGTQYF
TRBV18	15	CASSPRQGAGYEQYF
TRBV9	13	CASSVNPQETQYF
TRBV5-6	15	CASSFYATRLNEQFF
TRBV5-6	16	CASSSPQMAFGNTIYF
TRBV30	20	CAWSTTHWTVPSSGANVLTF
TRBV20-1	13	CSARVVDTDTQYF
TRBV2	14	CASRGLTGFSTQYF
TRBV19	14	CASSPQRGSGELFF
TRBV5-5	17	CASSLVIYRGGDSPLHF
TRBV12-3/TRBV12-4	15	CASRLTGPMNTEAFF
TRBV7-2	14	CASSLGDSRNTIYF
TRBV19	14	CASSLEQGLAGYTF
TRBV19	13	CASSITGVTEAFF
TRBV12-3/TRBV12-4	13	CASSFSQNSPLHF
TRBV3-1	11	CASSQTKTQYF
TRBV11-2	15	CASSSSGTSKETQYF
TRBV14	14	CASSQDRVRETQYF
TRBV6-2/TRBV6-3	16	CASSDRIGNPRDEQYF
TRBV10-3	13	CAIGDRDKETQYF
TRBV7-9	17	CASSSQRGREGADTQYF
TRBV30	14	CAWTRDRQGGIYTF
TRBV20-1	13	CSARDPRYPEAFF
TRBV9	15	CASSAGPPTDQPQHF
TRBV29-1	11	CSVGNLGGYTF
TRBV12-3/TRBV12-4	14	CASSLRQGLNIQYF